These 28 T cell receptor beta chains came from one sample sequenced in a study of CD8+CD57+ T cells in acquired aplastic anemia. Findings and caveats of the study: Patients' CD8+CD57+ cells proved less diverse than their total CD4+ and CD8+ pools, researchers found.

Genomic DNA, serving as template, underwent TCR beta VDJ and CDR3 profiling. TCRdb re-called the reads with MiXCR, one entry per CDR3 protein. Of around 19,000 distinct CDR3 sequences listed, approximately 37% are singletons. Sequencing involved patients with CD8+CD57+ cell expansion previously shown by flow cytometry. The antigens of these receptors remain unknown. Source material: CD8+CD57+ T cells sorted from PBMCs. This sample's subset: bead-enriched CD8+CD57+ effector memory T cells from SAA patients. The source of these receptors is a human donor with aplastic anemia.

CDR3 sequence: CASSSRGVCNQPQHF. CDR3 coding DNA: TGTGCCAGCAGCTCACGTGGCGTATGCAATCAGCCCCAGCATTTT. The rearrangement uses TRBV7-2 and TRBJ1-5; D gene uncertain. The CDR3 spans 15 residues. V was pared by 4 bases and J by 2 bases, with 12 bases between. Germline values: CDR1 SGHTA, CDR2 FQGNSA.

This clonotype has just a few counts. The chain uses TRBV6-6 and TRBJ2-5, with D possibly matching TRBD2 (6 bases). V lost 2 bases and J lost 4, with 11 bases in between. CDR1 is MNHNY, CDR2 SVGAGI, per germline (reference sequence). The CDR3 has 14 amino acids. The CDR3 loop is CASSYPGRPETQYF. In nucleotides, the CDR3 is TGTGCCAGCAGTTACCCGGGGAGGCCAGAGACCCAGTACTTC.

This chain joins TRBV20-1 and TRBJ1-5; no reliable D call. V was trimmed by 2 bases and J by 2 bases, leaving 13 bases between them. Germline V gene data show CDR1 as DFQATT and CDR2 as SNEGSKA (reference sequence). The CDR3 is 15 amino acids. CDR3 in DNA: TGCAGTGCTAGACCGGGCCCCGGGGGCAATCAGCCCCAGCATTTT. The encoded protein is CSARPGPGGNQPQHF.

At least ten counts were recorded for this clonotype. The CDR3 is CASSDGSSSTEAFF. The CDR3 DNA reads as TGTGCCAGCAGTGATGGTTCCTCTAGCACTGAAGCTTTCTTT. This chain connects TRBV6-4 to TRBJ1-1; D is uncertain. Germline CDR1 and CDR2: MRHNA and SNTAGT. The V and J ends lost 3 bases and 4 bases respectively, with 12 bases between them. The CDR3 runs to 14 residues.

This clonotype was counted between two and nine times. The chain recombines TRBV7-6 with TRBJ2-3, with 9 bases matching TRBD2. J lost 6 bases, V lost 2 bases, and 6 bases had no gene match. This CDR3 is 15 amino acids long. The germline CDR1 and CDR2 sequences are SGHVS and FNYEAQ. CDR3 loop: CASSLNSGGRDTQYF. The CDR3 DNA sequence: TGTGCCAGCAGCTTAAATAGCGGGGGCAGGGATACGCAGTATTTT.

V and J are TRBV5-1 and TRBJ2-5; TRBD2 is a possible D gene (6 bases). Germline CDR1 reads SGHRS; CDR2 reads YFSETQ. This CDR3 is 14 amino acids long. Trimming left V 3 bases short and J 3 bases short, with 12 bases between. In DNA form, the CDR3 reads TGCGCCAGCAGCTGGTCCCGACTAGAAGAGACCCAGTACTTC. Translating it yields CASSWSRLEETQYF.

The V gene is TRBV28, the J gene TRBJ2-3; D possibly corresponds to TRBD2 (5 bases). Germline V gives CDR1 MDHEN, CDR2 SYDVKM. This CDR3 has 13 amino acids. Trimming removed 7 bases at V and 6 bases at J, with 14 bases between. CDR3 bases: TGTGCCAGCAAGGACGGGAACGAGGATACGCAGTATTTT. Amino acids: CASKDGNEDTQYF.

This chain joins TRBV6-2 or TRBV6-3 and TRBJ2-7, with D uncertain. Germline V CDR1 and CDR2: MNHEY, SVGEGT. This CDR3 is 12 amino acids long. Between the trimmed V and J ends, which lost 7 bases and 3 bases, there was a span of 10 bases. CDR3 nucleotides: TGTGCCAGCACCCACCAGATCTACGAGCAGTACTTC. Amino acids: CASTHQIYEQYF.

V gene TRBV4-1 combines with J gene TRBJ1-2; D unresolved. The CDR3 has 14 residues. The V gene's germline CDR1 is MGHRA and CDR2 YSYEKL. Trimming shortened V by 0 bases and J by 4 bases, and 9 bases separated the two germline ends. The CDR3 protein is CASSQEGSIYGYTF. The CDR3 DNA reads TGCGCCAGCAGCCAAGAAGGGTCTATCTATGGCTACACCTTC.

This clonotype was picked up a small number of times. The V call is TRBV20-1, the J call TRBJ2-7; 7 bases are shared with TRBD1. CDR1 is DFQATT, CDR2 SNEGSKA, per germline (reference sequence). Trimming cost V 6 bases and J 3 bases; bases outside gene matches: 8. This CDR3 is built from 13 residues. The CDR3 loop reads CSAPRDRVYEQYF. The CDR3 DNA is TGCAGTGCCCCTCGGGACAGAGTCTACGAGCAGTACTTC.

This clonotype was counted ten times or more. The chain employs TRBV6-4 and TRBJ2-2; TRBD2 matches at 10 bases. Losses at the gene ends were 3 bases for V and 3 bases for J; bases not matched to a gene: 4. CDR3 length equals 16 residues. The germline CDR1 and CDR2 sequences are MRHNA and SNTAGT. CDR3 nucleotides: TGTGCCAGCAGTGAACTAGCGGGATCGCACACCGGGGAGCTGTTTTTT. Encoded protein: CASSELAGSHTGELFF.

The V call is TRBV7-8, the J call TRBJ1-6; 8 bases match TRBD1. The CDR3 is 18 amino acids. CDR1 and CDR2 from the germline V gene are SGHVS and FQNEAQ. V lost 5 bases and J lost 9; bases outside the gene matches: 18. For the CDR3, the DNA is TGTGCCAGCAGCCTATCCGGGACAGGCCTCCTCTCTAGTTCACCCCTCCACTTT. It yields the protein CASSLSGTGLLSSSPLHF.

The chain joins TRBV24-1 to TRBJ2-2; 7 bases are shared with TRBD1. J lost 5 bases, V lost 5 bases, and 13 bases had no gene match. CDR1 is KGHDR, CDR2 SFDVKD, per germline. This CDR3 has 17 residues. Here the CDR3 DNA reads TGTGCCACCAGTGTCCCCAGCATCACAGGGGCGACCGGGGAGCTGTTTTTT. Translating gives CATSVPSITGATGELFF.

The rearrangement links TRBV11-1 to TRBJ1-2; the match to TRBD1 covers 8 bases. V trimming: 10 bases; J trimming: 7 bases; junction bases outside the gene matches: 11. The germline V gene encodes CDR1 SGHAT and CDR2 FQDESV (reference sequence). The CDR3 loop spans 13 amino acids. The DNA for the CDR3 is TGTGCCACGATCCCTTCCGACAGGGGTGGCTACACCTTC. Encoded protein: CATIPSDRGGYTF.

The chain uses TRBV10-2 and TRBJ1-2; D ambiguous. The germline CDR1 and CDR2 sequences are WSHSY and SAAADI. Trimming cost V 4 bases and J 4 bases, with 16 bases left between them. This CDR3 is 15 amino acids long. The CDR3 loop reads CASSGPGIRAYGYTF. In nucleotides, the CDR3 is TGCGCCAGCAGTGGCCCGGGCATAAGGGCCTATGGCTACACCTTC.

V gene TRBV5-1 combines with J gene TRBJ2-7; possibly TRBD2 for D (6 bases). Per the germline V gene, CDR1 is SGHRS and CDR2 is YFSETQ. Trimming shortened V by 0 bases and J by 4 bases, and 8 bases separated the two germline ends. This CDR3 contains 13 residues. The CDR3 DNA reads TGCGCCAGCAGCTTGGCGGCGGGATACGAGCAGTACGTC. It translates to CASSLAAGYEQYV.

The CDR3 region is CASTRGFSYEQYF. The CDR3 DNA follows: TGTGCCAGCACCCGGGGGTTCTCCTACGAGCAGTACTTC. The chain employs TRBV12-3 or TRBV12-4 and TRBJ2-7; D may be TRBD2 (6 bases). This CDR3 region has 13 residues. V was pared by 7 bases and J by 0 bases, with 10 bases between.

The V and J genes are TRBV11-3 and TRBJ2-1, with 7 bases identical to TRBD2. Germline CDR1 is SGHNT and CDR2 is YENEEA. Trimming at V came to 4 bases and at J to 1 base, leaving 10 bases not matched to a gene. The length of the CDR3 is 17 residues. The CDR3 nucleotides read TGTGCCAGCAGCTCCGCATGGGAGCGGGGTTCCTACAATGAGCAGTTCTTC. It encodes CASSSAWERGSYNEQFF.

V usage is TRBV11-2 and J usage is TRBJ2-1, with D tentatively TRBD2 (5 bases). This CDR3 region has 12 residues. Germline V lookup: CDR1 SGHAT, CDR2 FQNNGV. V shed 3 bases and J shed 8 bases, with 8 bases lying between them. This CDR3 is CASSFTRDEQFF. The CDR3 nucleotides read TGTGCCAGCAGCTTCACTAGGGATGAGCAGTTCTTC.

This clonotype turned up a few times. Here the CDR3 reads CASSLNRNTQYF. In DNA, the CDR3 is TGTGCCAGCAGCTTAAATCGAAATACGCAGTATTTT. This chain joins TRBV7-2 and TRBJ2-3; D is uncertain. Germline V gene lookup returns CDR1 SGHTA and CDR2 FQGNSA. V dropped 2 bases and J dropped 7 bases, with 7 bases sitting between them. This CDR3 comprises 12 residues.

This clonotype was observed a few times. V gene TRBV7-8 combines with J gene TRBJ2-2; 10 bases align to TRBD1. V dropped 5 bases and J dropped 4; count of bases not matched to a gene: 4. Germline V lookup: CDR1 SGHVS, CDR2 FQNEAQ. The CDR3 is 15 residues long. The CDR3 DNA follows: TGTGCCAGCAGCCGACGGACAGGGGGCACCGGGGAGCTGTTTTTT. It codes for CASSRRTGGTGELFF. The whole variable domain, remainder taken from reference TRBV7-8 and TRBJ2-2, is GAGVSQSPRYKVAKRGQDVALRCDPISGHVSLFWYQQALGQGPEFLTYFQNEAQLDKSGLPSDRFFAERPEGSVSTLKIQRTQQEDSAVYLCASSRRTGGTGELFFGEGSRLTVL.

The CDR3 region is CASSVGGRTDTQYF. DNA of the CDR3: TGTGCCAGCAGCGTAGGGGGGCGCACAGATACGCAGTATTTT. V and J are TRBV12-3 or TRBV12-4 and TRBJ2-3; either TRBD1 or TRBD2 may supply D (6 bases each). This CDR3 spans 14 amino acids. Trimming cost V 6 bases and J 1 base, with 11 bases left between them.

This chain links TRBV9 with TRBJ2-7, with 7 bases aligning to TRBD1. Germline values: CDR1 SGDLS, CDR2 YYNGEE. The CDR3 has 16 residues. V shed 4 bases, J shed 0 bases, and the junction held 10 bases outside the gene matches. CDR3 in DNA: TGTGCCAGCAGCCCCCTCAAGGGACAGAGCTCCTACGAGCAGTACTTC. It encodes CASSPLKGQSSYEQYF.

This sequence joins TRBV20-1 and TRBJ2-5; 10 nucleotides agree with TRBD2. Germline CDR1 DFQATT, CDR2 SNEGSKA (reference sequence). The CDR3 runs to 15 residues. The J segment lost 5 bases and the V segment lost 4 bases, leaving 10 bases of the junction unmatched. This CDR3 is CSAKNSGGGWETQYF. CDR3 sequence (DNA): TGCAGTGCTAAAAACAGCGGGGGGGGTTGGGAGACCCAGTACTTC.

The rearrangement links TRBV2 to TRBJ2-3; D unresolved. Germline CDR1 reads SNHLY; CDR2 reads FYNNEI. Trimming cost V 0 bases and J 0 bases, with 7 bases left between them. This CDR3 region has 15 residues. CDR3 in DNA: TGTGCCAGCAGTGAAGCGCTGGGGAGCACAGATACGCAGTATTTT. This encodes CASSEALGSTDTQYF.

This clonotype was counted a few times. The V gene is TRBV20-1, the J gene TRBJ2-1; TRBD2 matches at 11 bases. Germline-derived CDR1 and CDR2 are DFQATT and SNEGSKA (reference sequence). The J segment lost 3 bases and the V segment lost 6 bases, leaving 4 bases of the junction unmatched. The CDR3 consists of 14 residues. This chain's CDR3 is CSAAGTSGYNEQFF. DNA of the CDR3: TGCAGTGCAGCCGGGACTAGCGGCTACAATGAGCAGTTCTTC.

This clonotype was seen a few times. J is TRBJ1-1 and V is TRBV20-1, with 8 bases identical to TRBD1. CDR1 is DFQATT and CDR2 is SNEGSKA in the germline V gene (reference sequence). The CDR3 loop spans 14 amino acids. After removal of 3 bases from V and 2 bases from J, the junction contained 5 bases not matched to a gene. The CDR3 coding sequence is TGCAGTGCTAGGTCGGGACAGGTAAACACTGAAGCTTTCTTT. Its translation: CSARSGQVNTEAFF.

A few counts support this clonotype. The genes are TRBV20-1 and TRBJ2-7; no reliable D call. The CDR3 length is 13 residues. Trimming left V 0 bases short and J 0 bases short, with 6 bases between. In germline, CDR1 is DFQATT, CDR2 SNEGSKA (reference sequence). CDR3 sequence reads: CSAREVYSYEQYF. The CDR3 DNA sequence: TGCAGTGCTAGAGAGGTCTACTCCTACGAGCAGTACTTC.